The clone carrying this T cell receptor beta chain was picked up a small number of times. Its specificity is unknown. V lost 4 bases and J lost 5; bases outside the gene matches: 4. CDR1 and CDR2 from the germline V gene are SNHLY and FYNNEI. The CDR3 has 14 amino acids. TCRdb redid the calling of the 5' RACE reads with MiXCR, one entry per CDR3 protein. Here the sample spans about 530,000 distinct CDR3 sequences, 15% being singletons. This specimen belongs to a study of identical twins. Whole-study results and caveats: The study reached conclusions through statistical analysis that was cross-sectional, not following the same donors. Invariant T cells like MAIT and iNKT could partly confound the zero-insertion analyses. Whereas memory repertoires showed no such difference, abundant cord blood beta clonotypes carried fewer insertions.

These same data were also listed under a study on yellow fever vaccine responses in identical twins. That source notes: As reported, the vaccine T cell response of twins seemed partly convergent and partly personalized.

The rearrangement uses TRBV2 and TRBJ2-1, with 8 bases fitting TRBD2. The receptor was derived from a young woman in good health. Sequenced input: CD4+ T cells sorted from blood. The CDR3: CASSAVAGNNEQFF. The CDR3 region has the DNA TGTGCCAGCAGTGCTGTAGCGGGAAACAATGAGCAGTTCTTC. The full variable domain, completed using reference TRBV2 and TRBJ2-1, is EPEVTQTPSHQVTQMGQEVILRCVPISNHLYFYWYRQILGQKVEFLVSFYNNEISEKSEIFDDQFSVERPDGSNFTLKIRSTKLEDSAMYFCASSAVAGNNEQFFGPGTRLTVL.